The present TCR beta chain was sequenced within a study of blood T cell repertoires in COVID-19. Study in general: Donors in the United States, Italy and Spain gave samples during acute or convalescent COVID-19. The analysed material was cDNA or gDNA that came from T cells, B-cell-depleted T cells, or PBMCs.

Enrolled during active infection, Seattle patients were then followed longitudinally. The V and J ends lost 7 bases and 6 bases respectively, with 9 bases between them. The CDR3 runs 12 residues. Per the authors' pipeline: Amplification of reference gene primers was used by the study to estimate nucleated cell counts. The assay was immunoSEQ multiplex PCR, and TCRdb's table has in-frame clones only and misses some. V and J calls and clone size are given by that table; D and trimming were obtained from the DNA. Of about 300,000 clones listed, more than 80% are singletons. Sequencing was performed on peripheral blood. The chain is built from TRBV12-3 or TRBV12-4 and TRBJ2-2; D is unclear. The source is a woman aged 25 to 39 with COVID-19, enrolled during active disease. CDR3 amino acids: CASTPEAGELFF. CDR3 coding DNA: TGTGCCAGCACCCCCGAGGCCGGGGAGCTGTTTTTT.